This T cell receptor (beta chain) was captured by sequencing in a study of identical twins. TCRdb used MiXCR to reprocess the 5' RACE reads, holding one entry per CDR3 protein. Among fewer than 800,000 distinct CDR3 sequences listed, 7.1% were seen once. CDR1 is MNHEY and CDR2 is SVGAGI in the germline V gene. V shed 1 base and J shed 0 bases, with 8 bases lying between them. This CDR3 contains 15 residues. These data were likewise used in another study, on yellow fever vaccine responses in identical twins.

The specimen was PBMCs. The gene calls are TRBV6-5 and TRBJ2-3; no definite D call. The sequence was collected from a woman aged 18 to 35 in good health. CDR3 DNA sequence: TGTGCCAGCAGTTACTACGCAGCTAGCACAGATACGCAGTATTTT. Its translation: CASSYYAASTDTQYF.